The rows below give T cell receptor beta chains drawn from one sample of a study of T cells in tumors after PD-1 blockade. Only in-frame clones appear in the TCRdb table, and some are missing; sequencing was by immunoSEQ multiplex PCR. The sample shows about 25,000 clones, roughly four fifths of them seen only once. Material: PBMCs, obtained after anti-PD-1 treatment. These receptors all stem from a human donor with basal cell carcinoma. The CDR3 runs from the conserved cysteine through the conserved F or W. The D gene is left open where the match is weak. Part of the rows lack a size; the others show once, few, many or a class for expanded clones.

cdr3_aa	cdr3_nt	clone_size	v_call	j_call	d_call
CASRATMDTEAFF	TGTGCCAGCAGGGCGACAATGGACACTGAAGCTTTCTTT	-	TRBV6-5	TRBJ1-1	-
CASSLKQGFGELFF	TGTGCCAGCAGCTTAAAACAGGGTTTCGGGGAGCTGTTTTTT	once	TRBV5-4	TRBJ2-2	-
CASSVEGTDGDTQYF	TGTGCCAGCAGCGTAGAGGGGACAGATGGAGATACGCAGTATTTT	-	TRBV9	TRBJ2-3	TRBD1
CASSAGQNNEQFF	TGTGCCAGCTCAGCGGGACAGAACAATGAGCAGTTCTTC	-	TRBV18	TRBJ2-1	-
CASSHSGLGEKLFF	TGCGCCAGCAGCCATTCAGGGCTTGGTGAAAAACTGTTTTTT	-	TRBV4-1	TRBJ1-4	-
CASSLELAEQYF	TGTGCCAGCAGCTTAGAATTGGCCGAGCAGTACTTC	-	TRBV7-9	TRBJ2-7	-
CASSMVTNTEAFF	TGTGCCAGTAGTATGGTTACGAACACTGAAGCTTTCTTT	-	TRBV19	TRBJ1-1	-
CASSEDLGYNSPLHF	TGTGCCAGCAGTGAAGATCTCGGCTATAATTCACCCCTCCACTTT	few	TRBV6-1	TRBJ1-6	-
CASTEGGTADTQYF	TGCGCCAGCACCGAAGGGGGTACCGCAGATACGCAGTATTTT	-	TRBV5-1	TRBJ2-3	-
CASSQVAGAQNSEAFF	TGCGCCAGCAGCCAAGTCGCCGGGGCCCAAAACTCTGAAGCTTTCTTT	-	TRBV4-1	TRBJ1-1	-
CASSPHGSDEKLFF	TGTGCCAGCAGCCCCCACGGGTCGGATGAAAAACTGTTTTTT	-	TRBV3-1/TRBV3-2	TRBJ1-4	-
CASTPTTGGGTEAFF	TGTGCCAGCACCCCTACCACAGGGGGCGGCACTGAAGCTTTCTTT	-	TRBV6-5	TRBJ1-1	TRBD1
CASTPSVRASRDGANVLTF	TGTGCCAGCACCCCTTCCGTCAGGGCCAGTAGGGATGGGGCCAACGTCCTGACTTTC	-	TRBV2	TRBJ2-6	-
CASSFSPNGYTF	TGTGCCAGCAGTTTTTCGCCGAATGGCTACACCTTC	-	TRBV12-3/TRBV12-4	TRBJ1-2	-
CASRRQRDYYGYTF	TGTGCCAGCAGACGACAGAGGGATTACTATGGCTACACCTTC	-	TRBV6-5	TRBJ1-2	-
CASSLRGPYGYTF	TGTGCCAGCAGCTTACGGGGGCCCTATGGCTACACCTTC	-	TRBV7-3	TRBJ1-2	-
CASSLSRQGVGEKLFF	TGTGCCAGCAGTTTATCCCGACAGGGGGTTGGTGAAAAACTGTTTTTT	-	TRBV27	TRBJ1-4	TRBD1
CASSLRAGQPQHF	TGTGCCAGCAGCTTAAGAGCGGGACAGCCCCAGCATTTT	-	TRBV7-6	TRBJ1-5	-
CASSYSGTIKKQFF	TGTGCCAGCAGTTACTCCGGGACCATAAAGAAGCAGTTCTTC	-	TRBV25-1	TRBJ2-1	-
CASSSRGLSSYEQYF	TGCGCCAGCAGCTCGAGGGGGCTCAGCTCCTACGAGCAGTACTTC	-	TRBV5-1	TRBJ2-7	TRBD1
CAWNSFGDSPLHF	TGTGCCTGGAATTCCTTCGGGGACTCACCCCTCCACTTT	-	TRBV30	TRBJ1-6	-
CASSVEGRVGGYTF	TGTGCCAGCAGCGTAGAGGGCAGGGTCGGTGGCTACACCTTC	-	TRBV9	TRBJ1-2	-
CSVFWGQGRQTEAFF	TGCAGCGTTTTCTGGGGACAGGGACGGCAGACTGAAGCTTTCTTT	-	TRBV29-1	TRBJ1-1	TRBD1
CASSAGRGVKSHGELFF	TGTGCCAGCAGCGCAGGGCGGGGGGTCAAGTCCCACGGGGAGCTGTTTTTT	-	TRBV9	TRBJ2-2	TRBD2